This T cell receptor (beta chain) comes out of a study of T-cell reconstitution after alpha-beta-depleted transplantation in children (dated by TCRdb to the mid-2010s). Regarding the study in general: Using TCR repertoire profiling, the study quantitatively followed how T-cell immune reconstitution unfolded in children after TCRalphabeta/CD19-depleted allogeneic hematopoietic cell transplantation. The paper as a whole reports these results and caveats: Over the following months the frequencies of hyperexpanded clones went down, and after one year T-cell counts and TCRbeta diversity were mostly credited to newly produced T cells. About two months after transplant, the apparently early recovery of alphabetaT-cell counts reportedly depended on just several hundred clones that had expanded rapidly and came from non-depleted graft cells. In some patients, the high TCRbeta diversity seen at day 60 was put down to recipient T cells and intrathymic progenitors that had survived conditioning.

To note about this clonotype: The antigen it recognizes is unknown. The junction and the germline gene differ at one end; a read error may be behind it.

The treatment or condition label, read with the paper, signifies: allogeneic hematopoietic cell transplantation with graft depleted of TCRalphabeta T cells and CD19 B cells. The transplant recipients were children given TCRalphabeta/CD19-depleted allogeneic hematopoietic cell grafts. For CDR1 and CDR2, the germline V gene lists SGHTA and FQGNSA. Including the terminal cysteine and phenylalanine, the CDR3 comprises 15 residues. The sequence is cut down to CDR3 DNA, 45 bases in frame from base 1. Library creation used PCR. TCRdb shows the sequencer as Illumina HiSeq 2500. TCR library preparation used molecular barcoding, with unique molecular identifiers applied to normalize quantification of the TCRbeta repertoire. TCRdb itself trimmed the public reads at Q25 with fastp, ran MiXCR and retained productive beta chains. When rows share a CDR3 protein, they turn into one entry using the most common DNA and genes. This sample is represented by around 250,000 distinct CDR3 sequences; 8.2% of them were singletons. Clones ranked in the top ten supply 6.3% of the sample.

The specimen was PBMCs, mostly from graft donor cells, collected 180 days after TCRalphabeta/CD19-depleted stem cell transplant. The sequence is built from TRBV7-2 and TRBJ2-1, and TRBD2 aligns with 10 junction nucleotides. The receptor was isolated from a male patient aged 10 to 17 who had a stem cell transplant for acute lymphoblastic leukemia, so the T cells may come from the graft donor. The CDR3 reads CASSRSGGAGNERFF. The nucleotide sequence reads TGTGCCAGCAGCCGAAGCGGGGGGGCGGGCAATGAGCGGTTCTTC.